This T cell receptor beta chain came from a study of CD4+ T cells in melanoma. Profiled with immunoSEQ multiplex PCR; TCRdb holds only in-frame clones, not every one. The repertoire holds some 10,000 clones, with under 65% as singletons. The germline CDR1 and CDR2 sequences are PRHDT and FYEKMQ (reference sequence). V dropped 5 bases and J dropped 6; count of bases not matched to a gene: 8. The CDR3 totals 15 residues. General observations from the study: Reportedly, melanoma neoantigen-specific CD4+ T cells showed varied differentiation states. CD8+ T cell, macrophage and B cell function reportedly correlated with neoantigen-specific CD4+ T cells.

This clone was detected a few times. Its target is unknown. The TCR was taken from a human donor with melanoma. This rearrangement joins TRBV13 to TRBJ2-1; 9 positions match TRBD2. The material sequenced was cells from a culture (not recorded whether cultured in vitro). DNA of the CDR3: TGTGCCAGCAGCGCCTGGAGCGGGGGGACCAATGAGCAGTTCTTC. Amino acid sequence: CASSAWSGGTNEQFF.